The following is a TCR beta chain sequence with its context. Mismatch with germline at one junction end may stem from a read error. Together with a sample-barcoded 5' primer, a J-beta primer mix was included in a second PCR lasting about 6 to 11 cycles. At least 2.5 million CDR3-containing paired-end reads were obtained per sample. TCRdb reprocessed the 5' RACE reads via MiXCR and lists one record per CDR3 protein. The table includes fewer than 900,000 distinct CDR3 sequences, roughly 49% detected once. The study recruited healthy Caucasian donors from Russia who were aged roughly 6 to 95. Approximately 9.7 milliliters was the volume of peripheral blood drawn from each donor. The CDR3 totals 16 residues. CDR1 LGHDT and CDR2 YNNKEL come from the germline V gene (reference sequence). The entry originates in a study of blood T cells in healthy people across ages. Study overall: Capturing about one barcoded beta molecule per two T cells was achieved by template switching.

The sequence came from a woman aged 55-69 years in good health. Sequencing input: blood. V gene TRBV3-1 combines with J gene TRBJ1-4; D possibly corresponds to TRBD1 (5 bases). The CDR3 reads CASSQGGRAPLEKPFF. CDR3 bases: TGTGCCAGCAGCCAAGGAGGCAGGGCTCCGCTCGAAAAACCGTTTTTT.